This T cell receptor (beta chain) was sequenced during a study of cytomegalovirus exposure and HLA in healthy donors. Study-level findings and limits: In the 120 validation repertoires, a later analysis found that first-cohort TCR clusters tended to co-occur.

Trimming at V came to 1 base and at J to 1 base, leaving 1 base not matched to a gene. Germline CDR1 reads MNHEY; CDR2 reads SMNVEV (reference sequence). The CDR3 is made up of 16 amino acids. TCRdb keeps only in-frame clones here, not all; method: immunoSEQ multiplex PCR. This sample has approximately 300,000 clones, with 80% to 90% found just once. A single count supports this clone. Its target is not known. The V gene is TRBV27, the J gene TRBJ1-1, with 12 bases that match TRBD1. Sequenced material: PBMCs. The TCR was taken from a woman under 30 in good health and CMV-seronegative. CDR3 in amino acids: CASSLLGQGANTEAFF. Here the CDR3 DNA reads TGTGCCAGCAGTTTATTGGGACAGGGGGCGAACACTGAAGCTTTCTTT.